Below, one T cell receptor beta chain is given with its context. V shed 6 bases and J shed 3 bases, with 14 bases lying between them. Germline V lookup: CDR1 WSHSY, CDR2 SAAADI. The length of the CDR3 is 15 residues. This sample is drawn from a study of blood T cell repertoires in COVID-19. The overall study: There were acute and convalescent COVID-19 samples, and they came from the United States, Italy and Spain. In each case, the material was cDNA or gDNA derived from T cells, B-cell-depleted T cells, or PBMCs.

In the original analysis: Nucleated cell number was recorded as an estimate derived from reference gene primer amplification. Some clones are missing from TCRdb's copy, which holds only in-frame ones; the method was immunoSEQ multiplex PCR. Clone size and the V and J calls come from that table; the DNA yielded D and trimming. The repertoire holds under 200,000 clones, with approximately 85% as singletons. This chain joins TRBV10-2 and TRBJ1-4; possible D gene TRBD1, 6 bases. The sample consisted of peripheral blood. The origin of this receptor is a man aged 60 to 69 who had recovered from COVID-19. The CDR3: CASSPGGRANEKLFF. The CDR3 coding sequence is TGCGCCAGCAGCCCGGGGGGCCGGGCTAATGAAAAACTGTTTTTT.